This TCR beta chain was retrieved from a study of cytomegalovirus exposure and HLA in healthy donors. The donors comprised healthy bone marrow donors. Donors were ostensibly healthy at sampling, although undocumented immune exposures were probable. It was with 60 Vbeta and 13 Jbeta primers that the PCR ran. The repertoire was sequenced with immunoSEQ multiplex PCR; TCRdb's copy has only in-frame clones and lacks some. The table includes more than 200,000 clones, under 90% detected once. The germline V gene encodes CDR1 SEHNR and CDR2 FQNEAQ (reference sequence). This CDR3 contains 18 residues. V trimming: 5 bases; J trimming: 0 bases; junction bases outside the gene matches: 11.

The sample was PBMCs. The origin of this receptor is a human donor in good health. The rearrangement joins TRBV7-9 to TRBJ2-7, with 12 bases matching TRBD2. CDR3 sequence: CASSDGTSGRTNSYEQYF. In nucleotides, the CDR3 is TGTGCCAGCAGCGACGGGACTAGCGGGCGGACAAACTCCTACGAGCAGTACTTC.